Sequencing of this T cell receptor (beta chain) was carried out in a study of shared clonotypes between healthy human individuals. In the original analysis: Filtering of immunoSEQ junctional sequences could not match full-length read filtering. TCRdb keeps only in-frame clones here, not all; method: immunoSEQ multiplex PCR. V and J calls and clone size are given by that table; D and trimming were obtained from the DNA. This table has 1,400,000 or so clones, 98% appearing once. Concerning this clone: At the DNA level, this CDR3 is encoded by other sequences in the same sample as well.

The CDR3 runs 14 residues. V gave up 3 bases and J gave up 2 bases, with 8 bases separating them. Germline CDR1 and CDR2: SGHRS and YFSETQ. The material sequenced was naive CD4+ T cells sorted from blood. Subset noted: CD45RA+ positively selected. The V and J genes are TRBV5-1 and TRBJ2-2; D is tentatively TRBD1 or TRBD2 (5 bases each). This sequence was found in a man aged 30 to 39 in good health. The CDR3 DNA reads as TGCGCCAGCAGCTCCGGGACCAACACCGGGGAGCTGTTTTTT. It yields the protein CASSSGTNTGELFF.